This T cell receptor (beta chain) was identified in a study of regulatory T cells in long-lasting Graves disease. Only a few counts were recorded for this clonotype. Combining iRepertoire HTBI primers with Arm-PCR of CDR3 regions, the authors built TCR beta libraries. TCRdb processed the multiplex PCR reads anew with MiXCR; each CDR3 protein has one entry. This repertoire shows 400,000 to 450,000 distinct CDR3 sequences, 15% found once; its top ten account for over 15%. CDR1 and CDR2 from the germline V gene are DFQATT and SNEGSKA (reference sequence). The CDR3 covers 16 residues. Trimming removed 0 bases at V and 0 bases at J, with 12 bases between. This sample's time point: newly diagnosed GD, antithyroid drugs for less than 3 months. PBMC RNA served as the TCR library source. Graves' disease diagnosis followed American Thyroid Association guidelines. This same sample was also taken into another study, of T cells in Graves' hyperthyroidism and ophthalmopathy.

This TCR derives from a woman aged 25-40 years with Graves disease. The chain combines TRBV20-1 with TRBJ2-1; D remains ambiguous. Material: peripheral blood mononuclear cells (PBMCs), obtained at new diagnosis, from a patient treated with antithyroid drugs. This CDR3 reads CSARDPWARSYNEQFF. The CDR3 nucleotides read TGCAGTGCTAGAGATCCTTGGGCTCGCTCCTACAATGAGCAGTTCTTC.